This T cell receptor delta chain was sequenced for a study of gamma-delta T cells after stem cell transplantation. CDR1 and CDR2 (germline): GEAIGNYY, EKD. The CDR3 has 16 amino acids. Trimming at V came to 4 bases and at J to 1 base, leaving 10 bases not matched to a gene. In this sample, this clone turned up a few times. TCRdb pairs this DNA with a much larger clone's protein that differs at residue 10, likely a read error; the protein shown was translated from the DNA. TCRdb repeated clone calling on the RT-PCR reads with CATT. The repertoire holds thousands of delta-chain clones, 2.5% to 3% seen once, with roughly a fifth in the top ten.

Sequenced: gamma-delta T cells. The sequence was collected from a human donor. It is not recorded whose cells these are; they may come from a transplant donor. The V and J genes are TRDV2 and TRDJ1, with TRDD3 identical over 8 bases. The CDR3 DNA reads TGTGCCTGTGATTTACTGGGGGCTCAGTGCACCGATAAACTCATCTTT. This encodes CACDLLGAQCTDKLIF.